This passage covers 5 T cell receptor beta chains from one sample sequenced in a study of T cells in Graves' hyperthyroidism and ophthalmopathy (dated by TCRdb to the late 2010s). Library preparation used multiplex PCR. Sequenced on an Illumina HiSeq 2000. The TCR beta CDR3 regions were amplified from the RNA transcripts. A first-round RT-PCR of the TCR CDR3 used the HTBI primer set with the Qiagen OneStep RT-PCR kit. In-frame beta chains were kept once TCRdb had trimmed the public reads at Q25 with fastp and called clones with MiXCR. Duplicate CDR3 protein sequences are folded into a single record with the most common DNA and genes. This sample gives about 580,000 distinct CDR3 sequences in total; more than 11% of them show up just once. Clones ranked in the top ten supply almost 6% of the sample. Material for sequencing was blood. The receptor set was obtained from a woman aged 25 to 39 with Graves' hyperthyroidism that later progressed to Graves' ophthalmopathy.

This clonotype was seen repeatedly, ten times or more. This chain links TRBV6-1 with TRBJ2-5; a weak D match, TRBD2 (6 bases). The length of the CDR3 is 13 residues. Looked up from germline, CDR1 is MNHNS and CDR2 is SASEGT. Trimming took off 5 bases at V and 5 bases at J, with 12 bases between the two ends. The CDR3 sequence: CASSRTNGETQYF. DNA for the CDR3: TGTGCCAGCAGTAGGACTAACGGGGAGACCCAGTACTTC.

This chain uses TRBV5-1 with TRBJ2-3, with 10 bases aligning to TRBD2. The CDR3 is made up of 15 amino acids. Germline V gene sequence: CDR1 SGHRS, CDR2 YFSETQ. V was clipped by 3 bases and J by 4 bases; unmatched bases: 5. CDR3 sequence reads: CASSWLAGDPDTQYF. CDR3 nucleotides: TGCGCCAGCAGCTGGCTAGCGGGAGACCCAGATACGCAGTATTTT.

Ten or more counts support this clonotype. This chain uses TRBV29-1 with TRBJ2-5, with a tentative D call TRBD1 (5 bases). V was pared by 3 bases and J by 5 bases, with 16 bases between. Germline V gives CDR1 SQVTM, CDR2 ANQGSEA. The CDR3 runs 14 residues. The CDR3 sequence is CSVDPLRGGETQYF. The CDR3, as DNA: TGCAGCGTTGACCCGCTTAGGGGTGGCGAGACCCAGTACTTC.

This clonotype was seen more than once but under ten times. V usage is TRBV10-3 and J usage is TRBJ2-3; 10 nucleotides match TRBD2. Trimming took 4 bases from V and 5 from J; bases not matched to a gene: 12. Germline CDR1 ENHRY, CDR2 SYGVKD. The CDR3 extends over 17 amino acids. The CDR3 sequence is CAISAPTSGVSGDTQYF. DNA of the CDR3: TGTGCCATCAGTGCACCTACTAGCGGGGTCAGCGGAGATACGCAGTATTTT.

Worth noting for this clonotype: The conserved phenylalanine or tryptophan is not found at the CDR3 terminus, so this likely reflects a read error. CDR3 nucleotides: TGTGCCAGCTCACCGACCAAAGAGACCCAGTACCTC. Encoded protein: CASSPTKETQYL. The chain links TRBV18 to TRBJ2-5, with D unclear. Germline CDR1 reads KGHSH; CDR2 reads LQKENI. CDR3 length: 12 amino acids. V shed 3 bases and J shed 3 bases, with 5 bases lying between them.